The entry that follows covers one T cell receptor beta chain sequence. CDR1 and CDR2 from the germline V gene are MNHEY and SVGAGI. This CDR3 is built from 14 residues. Trimming at V came to 5 bases and at J to 8 bases, leaving 8 bases not matched to a gene. The PCR contained 60 Vbeta and 13 Jbeta primers. Method: immunoSEQ multiplex PCR; TCRdb's copy keeps in-frame clones and lacks some. The sample holds 150,000 to 200,000 clones, roughly 80% seen once. This sample is part of a study of cytomegalovirus exposure and HLA in healthy donors. This chain uses TRBV6-5 with TRBJ2-7; TRBD1 aligns across 11 bases. The sequence derives from a middle-aged man in good health and CMV-seronegative. Input material: PBMCs. This CDR3 reads CASSLYGQGAQQYF. CDR3 DNA: TGTGCCAGCAGTCTCTACGGACAGGGGGCTCAGCAGTACTTC.